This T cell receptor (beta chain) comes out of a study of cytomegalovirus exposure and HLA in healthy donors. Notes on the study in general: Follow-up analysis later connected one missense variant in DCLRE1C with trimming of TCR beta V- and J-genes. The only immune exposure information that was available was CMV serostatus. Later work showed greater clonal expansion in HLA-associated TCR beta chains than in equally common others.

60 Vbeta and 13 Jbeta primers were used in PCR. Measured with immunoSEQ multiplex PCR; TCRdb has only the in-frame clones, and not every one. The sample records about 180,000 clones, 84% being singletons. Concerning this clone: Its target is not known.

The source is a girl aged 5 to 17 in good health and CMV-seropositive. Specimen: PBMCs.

The CDR3 loop reads CASRDRGSTGELFF. The CDR3 nucleotides are TGTGCCAGCAGAGACAGGGGTTCCACCGGGGAGCTGTTTTTT. V and J are TRBV6-1 and TRBJ2-2; 8 bases are a match to TRBD1. Germline V gives CDR1 MNHNS, CDR2 SASEGT. The CDR3 consists of 14 residues. The V and J ends lost 6 bases and 4 bases, in that order; junction bases with no gene match: 4.